The 25 T cell receptor beta chains below all came from one sample that was sequenced in a study of PD-1 blockade in classical Hodgkin lymphoma. Profiling relied on immunoSEQ multiplex PCR, and the TCRdb table lists in-frame clones only, not all of them. The repertoire holds 26,000 or so clones, with approximately 80% as singletons. After autologous stem cell transplantation all patients relapsed, and prior brentuximab vedotin exposure differed between cohorts. Magnetic negative selection of thawed PBMCs was the method by which CD4+ T cells were purified. Material: CD4+ T cells from blood, obtained at baseline. Receptor source: a human donor with classical Hodgkin lymphoma.

The chain's CDR3 is CAWSVGQGALSQFF. The DNA for the CDR3 is TGTGCCTGGAGTGTAGGACAGGGGGCCCTGTCGCAGTTCTTC. The rearrangement uses TRBV30 and TRBJ2-1; TRBD1 aligns across 11 bases. Germline CDR1 and CDR2: GTSNPN and SVGIG (reference sequence). With 0 bases clipped from V and 12 bases from J, the junction kept 7 bases outside the gene matches. The CDR3 sequence is 14 residues long. The whole variable domain, remainder taken from reference TRBV30 and TRBJ2-1, is SQTIHQWPATLVQPVGSPLSLECTVEGTSNPNLYWYRQAAGRGLQLLFYSVGIGQISSEVPQNLSASRPQDRQFILSSKKLLLSDSGFYLCAWSVGQGALSQFFGPGTRLTVL.

The V and J genes are TRBV2 and TRBJ2-7; D uncertain. V was pared by 8 bases and J by 7 bases, with 9 bases between. The CDR3 contains 10 residues. The germline V gene encodes CDR1 SNHLY and CDR2 FYNNEI. DNA for the CDR3: TGTGCCAGCGTATTAGAAGAGCAGTACTTC. Its translation is CASVLEEQYF. Variable domain in full (rest from reference TRBV2 and TRBJ2-7): EPEVTQTPSHQVTQMGQEVILRCVPISNHLYFYWYRQILGQKVEFLVSFYNNEISEKSEIFDDQFSVERPDGSNFTLKIRSTKLEDSAMYFCASVLEEQYFGPGTRLTVT.

The chain carries TRBV10-3 and TRBJ1-4; 7 bases line up with TRBD1. Germline V gives CDR1 ENHRY, CDR2 SYGVKD. This CDR3 comprises 14 residues. V lost 3 bases and J lost 8; bases outside the gene matches: 6. The CDR3 loop is CAISDPDRREKLFF. The CDR3 DNA is TGTGCCATCAGTGACCCGGACAGGCGGGAAAAACTGTTTTTT.

This chain's CDR3 is CASSRQGHSYEQYF. As DNA, the CDR3 is TGTGCCAGCAGTCGACAGGGCCACTCCTACGAGCAGTACTTC. This chain joins TRBV6-5 and TRBJ2-7; 7 bases line up with TRBD1. The germline V gene encodes CDR1 MNHEY and CDR2 SVGAGI. J gave up 0 bases and V 5 bases, and 4 bases lay outside the gene matches. CDR3 length: 14 amino acids.

V usage is TRBV18 and J usage is TRBJ2-1, with TRBD2 matching over 10 bases. The germline CDR1 and CDR2 sequences are KGHSH and LQKENI. This CDR3 is built from 14 residues. V shed 7 bases and J 5 bases; nucleotides not matched to a gene: 5. CDR3 residues: CASCSTSGDNEQFF. The CDR3 nucleotides read TGTGCCAGCTGCAGCACTAGCGGGGACAATGAGCAGTTCTTC. The whole variable domain, remainder taken from reference TRBV18 and TRBJ2-1, is NAGVMQNPRHLVRRRGQEARLRCSPMKGHSHVYWYRQLPEEGLKFMVYLQKENIIDESGMPKERFSAEFPKEGPSILRIQQVVRGDSAAYFCASCSTSGDNEQFFGPGTRLTVL.

This chain links TRBV27 with TRBJ2-6; D may be TRBD2 (6 bases). Trimming stripped 5 bases from V and 5 bases from J, with 22 bases between. The CDR3 length is 18 residues. Per germline, CDR1 MNHEY and CDR2 SMNVEV (reference sequence). The CDR3 nucleotides are TGTGCCAGCAGTGCCTGGGACTGGCTACAAAGTCGGGCCAACGTCCTGACTTTC. It yields the protein CASSAWDWLQSRANVLTF. The whole variable domain, remainder taken from reference TRBV27 and TRBJ2-6, is EAQVTQNPRYLITVTGKKLTVTCSQNMNHEYMSWYRQDPGLGLRQIYYSMNVEVTDKGDVPEGYKVSRKEKRNFPLILESPSPNQTSLYFCASSAWDWLQSRANVLTFGAGSRLTVL.

The rearrangement uses TRBV19 and TRBJ1-1, with D possibly TRBD1 on 5 matching bases. This CDR3 is built from 13 residues. The germline gives CDR1 LNHDA, CDR2 SQIVND (reference sequence). V was shortened by 3 bases and J by 5 bases, with 10 bases between the two germline ends. This CDR3 reads CASSIQGSTEAFF. The CDR3, as DNA: TGTGCCAGTAGTATCCAGGGAAGTACTGAAGCTTTCTTT.

Only one count was recorded for this clone. V usage is TRBV5-1 and J usage is TRBJ2-5; D gene unclear. The V and J ends lost 4 bases and 2 bases respectively, with 15 bases between them. In germline, CDR1 is SGHRS, CDR2 YFSETQ. The CDR3 extends over 15 amino acids. The CDR3 DNA reads TGCGCCAGCAGCCGTGACAATTTTGGGCAAGAGACCCAGTACTTC. This encodes CASSRDNFGQETQYF.

This rearrangement joins TRBV11-2 to TRBJ2-2; TRBD1 agrees at 11 bases. The germline gives CDR1 SGHAT, CDR2 FQNNGV. There are 16 residues in the CDR3. Unmatched junction bases numbered 8, after V lost 5 bases and J lost 6 bases. The CDR3 protein is CASSEGQGALAGELFF. The CDR3 bases are TGTGCCAGCAGCGAAGGACAGGGGGCTTTGGCCGGGGAGCTGTTTTTT.

The V and J genes are TRBV5-1 and TRBJ2-1, with 9 positions matching TRBD1. The length of the CDR3 is 15 residues. Germline V CDR1 and CDR2: SGHRS, YFSETQ. J was trimmed by 3 bases and V by 2 bases; bases with no gene match: 3. For the CDR3, the DNA is TGCGCCAGCAGCTTAGGGACAGGGAACTACAATGAGCAGTTCTTC. Its protein is CASSLGTGNYNEQFF.

This chain connects TRBV7-6 to TRBJ2-1, with 12 bases matching TRBD2. The CDR3 runs to 16 residues. V lost 6 bases, J lost 5 bases, and 8 bases stayed unmatched. Germline V gives CDR1 SGHVS, CDR2 FNYEAQ. The CDR3 bases are TGTGCCAGCAGATCCACTAGCGGGGGGCTGAACAATGAGCAGTTCTTC. Translated: CASRSTSGGLNNEQFF.

This clone has a handful of counts. The rearrangement uses TRBV30 and TRBJ1-1; D is unresolved. Trimming shortened V by 2 bases and J by 2 bases, and 6 bases separated the two germline ends. Per germline, CDR1 GTSNPN and CDR2 SVGIG (reference sequence). The CDR3 is made up of 12 amino acids. This chain's CDR3 is CAWSRVNTEAFF. CDR3 DNA: TGTGCCTGGAGTCGAGTAAACACTGAAGCTTTCTTT.

The chain combines TRBV19 with TRBJ1-1; the D is unclear. Per germline, CDR1 LNHDA and CDR2 SQIVND (reference sequence). The CDR3 has 14 amino acids. Trimming stripped 9 bases from V and 1 base from J, with 15 bases between. Written as DNA, the CDR3 is TGTGCCAGCCGGGGAGGGCAGAAGAACACTGAAGCTTTCTTT. Translating it yields CASRGGQKNTEAFF.

The J gene is TRBJ2-7, the V gene TRBV18; D gene ambiguous. Germline CDR1 and CDR2: KGHSH and LQKENI. This CDR3 is 15 amino acids long. Trimming shortened V by 0 bases and J by 0 bases, and 9 bases separated the two germline ends. The CDR3 spells CASSPPGSSSYEQYF. CDR3 DNA: TGTGCCAGCTCACCACCAGGCAGTTCCTCCTACGAGCAGTACTTC.

The chain has TRBV10-3 and TRBJ2-5; 10 bases fit TRBD1. Trimming at V came to 6 bases and at J to 0 bases, leaving 1 base not matched to a gene. CDR1 ENHRY and CDR2 SYGVKD come from the germline V gene. There are 14 residues in the CDR3. CDR3 sequence: CAIRDRGYQETQYF. CDR3 in DNA: TGTGCCATCAGGGACAGGGGGTACCAAGAGACCCAGTACTTC.

V and J are TRBV15 and TRBJ2-3; D is ambiguous. CDR3 length: 19 residues. Germline V gene lookup returns CDR1 LNHNV and CDR2 YYDKDF (reference sequence). V was shortened by 4 bases and J by 5 bases, with 28 bases between the two germline ends. The CDR3 is CATSNFFWSPNPSEDTQYF. CDR3 DNA sequence: TGTGCCACCAGCAACTTTTTCTGGTCGCCCAACCCTTCCGAAGATACGCAGTATTTT.

The chain employs TRBV6-4 and TRBJ1-6, with D uncertain. The germline CDR1 and CDR2 sequences are MRHNA and SNTAGT. V was shortened by 0 bases and J by 7 bases, with 10 bases between the two germline ends. The CDR3 contains 15 residues. The CDR3 DNA is TGTGCCAGCAGTGACTCGACCTTCCGCAATTCACCCCTCCACTTT. Translating gives CASSDSTFRNSPLHF.

In DNA, the CDR3 is TGTGCCAGCAGCTCTCCGGGACAGGGGGACTATGGCTACACCTTC. Protein sequence: CASSSPGQGDYGYTF. J is TRBJ1-2 and V is TRBV7-3, with 11 bases fitting TRBD1. The germline gives CDR1 SGHTA, CDR2 FQGTGA. Unmatched junction bases numbered 4, after V lost 4 bases and J lost 3 bases. The CDR3 covers 15 residues.

In this sample, this clone turned up once. This sequence joins TRBV19 and TRBJ1-2; 8 bases agree with TRBD1. CDR1 LNHDA and CDR2 SQIVND come from the germline V gene (reference sequence). V lost 8 bases and J lost 0; bases outside the gene matches: 11. The CDR3 length is 16 residues. CDR3 residues: CASEPGQEPANYGYTF. CDR3 coding DNA: TGTGCCAGTGAGCCGGGACAGGAACCAGCTAACTATGGCTACACCTTC.

V usage is TRBV7-2 and J usage is TRBJ1-3; a possible D gene is TRBD1 (6 bases). CDR1 is SGHTA and CDR2 is FQGNSA in the germline V gene. The CDR3 loop spans 15 amino acids. Trimming took off 1 base at V and 6 bases at J, with 13 bases between the two ends. CDR3 residues: CASSLGGRGQNTIYF. CDR3 coding DNA: TGTGCCAGCAGCTTAGGGGGCAGGGGCCAAAACACCATATATTTT.

The rearrangement links TRBV5-1 to TRBJ2-5, with a tentative D call TRBD2 (7 bases). Trimming took 0 bases from V and 6 from J, leaving 15 bases between them. The CDR3 covers 15 residues. CDR1 is SGHRS and CDR2 is YFSETQ in the germline V gene. The CDR3 region is CASSLGGGPMKTQYF. CDR3 bases: TGCGCCAGCAGCTTGGGCGGGGGCCCAATGAAGACCCAGTACTTC.

This clone showed up just once. The J gene is TRBJ1-1, the V gene TRBV30; D gene ambiguous. The CDR3 contains 13 residues. CDR1 and CDR2 (germline): GTSNPN, SVGIG (reference sequence). Deletions cut 5 bases from V and 0 bases from J, with 10 bases between. The CDR3 is CAWSSRLNTEAFF. DNA for the CDR3: TGTGCCTGGTCGTCCAGATTGAACACTGAAGCTTTCTTT. Based on the CDR3 plus reference TRBV30 and TRBJ1-1, the full variable domain is SQTIHQWPATLVQPVGSPLSLECTVEGTSNPNLYWYRQAAGRGLQLLFYSVGIGQISSEVPQNLSASRPQDRQFILSSKKLLLSDSGFYLCAWSSRLNTEAFFGQGTRLTVV.

The chain is built from TRBV5-1 and TRBJ2-7; TRBD2 is a possible D gene (5 bases). CDR1 and CDR2 (germline): SGHRS, YFSETQ. The V end lost 0 bases, the J end lost 6 bases, and 13 bases lay between the germline ends. The CDR3 runs 14 residues. CDR3 sequence (DNA): TGCGCCAGCAGCTTGGCCTTCGGGGATGGCGAGCAGTACTTC. Its translation is CASSLAFGDGEQYF.

DNA of the CDR3: TGTGCCAGCAGCTTGAGTATGGGCACAGATACGCAGTATTTT. Amino acid sequence: CASSLSMGTDTQYF. The chain combines TRBV7-8 with TRBJ2-3, with D hard to call. The CDR3 covers 14 residues. Germline CDR1 SGHVS, CDR2 FQNEAQ. The V end lost 3 bases, the J end lost 1 base, and 8 bases lay between the germline ends.

CDR3 amino acids: CASSTQAGRTDTQYF. The DNA of the CDR3 is TGTGCCAGCAGCACCCAAGCGGGCCGCACAGATACGCAGTATTTT. V and J are TRBV7-2 and TRBJ2-3, with D perhaps TRBD2 (6 bases). The germline CDR1 and CDR2 sequences are SGHTA and FQGNSA. The CDR3 loop spans 15 amino acids. Trimming stripped 5 bases from V and 1 base from J, with 13 bases between.